Sequencing of this T cell receptor (beta chain) was carried out in a study of OX40 agonist ivuxolimab in advanced cancers. About the research overall: Enrollees could have had prior anti-PD-1, anti-PD-L1 or anti-CTLA-4 therapy, which 35% to 40% had received.

The length of the CDR3 is 14 residues. Looked up from germline, CDR1 is MNHNY and CDR2 is SVGAGI (reference sequence). Trimming cost V 9 bases and J 0 bases, with 12 bases left between them. Some clones are missing from TCRdb's copy, which holds only in-frame ones; the method was immunoSEQ multiplex PCR. The sample comprises about 81,000 clones, 90% to 95% of which are singletons, and roughly an eighth rests with the top ten. The starting material was CD4+ or CD8+ T cells sorted from blood, obtained in a trial of the OX40 agonist ivuxolimab. This clonotype originated in an adult with an advanced solid tumor such as melanoma, head and neck, liver or kidney cancer. The chain uses TRBV6-6 and TRBJ1-3; TRBD1 might be the D (6 bases). CDR3 nucleotide sequence: TGTGCCAGTCGAGGGGGAAACTCTGGAAACACCATATATTTT. Translated: CASRGGNSGNTIYF.